This T cell receptor beta chain was sequenced in a study of Ad26.COV2.S vaccination and SARS-CoV-2 variants. For the study at large: The trial was COV1001 and the donor's arm was Ad26.COV2.S. Intramuscular Ad26.COV2.S doses were given once or twice, 56 days apart. Study-wide findings and caveats: Relative to placebo recipients, vaccine recipients exhibited elevated spike-specific TCR breadth. The study found similar non-spike TCR breadth in vaccine and placebo recipients.

Produced via immunoSEQ multiplex PCR; TCRdb's table is partial and in-frame only. In the table there are some 350,000 clones, roughly 85% of which are singletons. Treatment here: around 19 received Ad26.COV2.S at low or high dose, single or two shots; 5 received placebo; per-sample allocation not given. Following the first vaccine or placebo injection, samples were taken on day 63. Looked up from germline, CDR1 is WNHNN and CDR2 is SYGVQD (reference sequence). Trimming removed 3 bases at V and 3 bases at J, with 6 bases between. This CDR3 spans 12 amino acids. Comments on this clone: The antigen is unknown.

The rearrangement joins TRBV10-1 to TRBJ2-7; no clear D. The material sequenced was peripheral blood, taken in a trial of Ad26.COV2.S vaccine versus placebo. The receptor comes from a person aged 18-65 years who received the Ad26.COV2.S COVID-19 vaccine or a placebo. The CDR3 bases are TGCGCCAGCAGTGATACCGGCTACGAGCAGTACTTC. This gives the protein CASSDTGYEQYF.